Sequencing of this TCR beta chain was carried out in a study of blood T cell repertoires in COVID-19. Only in-frame clones appear in the TCRdb table, and some are missing; sequencing was by immunoSEQ multiplex PCR. The table shows 55,000 to 80,000 clones, with under 80% occurring only once. The junction had 6 bases not matched to a gene; V was cut back by 4 bases and J by 4 bases. The CDR3 extends over 15 amino acids. Looked up from germline, CDR1 is GTSNPN and CDR2 is SVGIG (reference sequence). The V call is TRBV30, the J call TRBJ1-5; 11 bases line up with TRBD1. The clonotype was recovered from a human donor in a cohort sampled during active COVID-19. Source material: peripheral blood. CDR3 sequence: CAWNPGDRGNQPQHF. The CDR3 DNA sequence: TGTGCCTGGAACCCTGGGGACAGGGGGAATCAGCCCCAGCATTTT.